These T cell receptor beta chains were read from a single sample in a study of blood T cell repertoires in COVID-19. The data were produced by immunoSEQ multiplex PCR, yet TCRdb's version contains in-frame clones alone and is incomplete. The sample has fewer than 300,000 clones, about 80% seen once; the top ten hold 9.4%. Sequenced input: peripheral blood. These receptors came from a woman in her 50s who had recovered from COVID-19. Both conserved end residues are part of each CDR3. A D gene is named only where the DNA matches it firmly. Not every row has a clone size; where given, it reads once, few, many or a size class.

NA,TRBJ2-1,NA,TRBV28,CASSSPTRPHEQFF,TGTGCCAGCAGTTCTCCGACTAGACCCCATGAGCAGTTCTTC
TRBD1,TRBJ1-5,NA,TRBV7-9,CASSSADRGGFSNQPQHF,TGTGCCAGCAGCTCCGCTGACAGGGGAGGTTTTAGCAATCAGCCCCAGCATTTT
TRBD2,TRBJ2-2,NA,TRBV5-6,CASSRHGGARTGELFF,TGTGCCAGCAGCCGCCACGGGGGGGCGAGGACCGGGGAGCTGTTTTTT
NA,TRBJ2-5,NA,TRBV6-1,CASSEVGGGTQYF,TGTGCCAGCAGTGAAGTTGGAGGAGGGACCCAGTACTTC
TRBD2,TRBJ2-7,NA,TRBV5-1,CASSSGGAYEQYF,TGCGCCAGCAGCTCCGGGGGGGCCTACGAGCAGTACTTC
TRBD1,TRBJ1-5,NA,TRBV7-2,CASSLVGAGGWDQPQHF,TGTGCCAGCAGCTTAGTAGGAGCAGGGGGCTGGGATCAGCCCCAGCATTTT
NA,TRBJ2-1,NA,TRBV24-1,CATSDPLREEQFF,TGTGCCACCAGTGACCCTCTTCGGGAGGAGCAGTTCTTC
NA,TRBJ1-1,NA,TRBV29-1,CSVGMAGTEAFF,TGCAGCGTTGGAATGGCAGGAACTGAAGCTTTCTTT
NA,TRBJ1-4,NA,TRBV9,CASSPDPRGREKLFF,TGTGCCAGCAGCCCCGACCCCAGGGGAAGGGAAAAACTGTTTTTT
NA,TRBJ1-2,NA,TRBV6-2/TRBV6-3,CASSSGKGSYGYTF,TGTGCCAGCAGTTCAGGAAAGGGGTCCTATGGCTACACCTTC
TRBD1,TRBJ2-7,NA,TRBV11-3,CASSWSGTAISEQYF,TGTGCCAGCAGTTGGTCCGGGACAGCTATCAGCGAGCAGTACTTC
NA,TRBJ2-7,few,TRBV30,CAWSPLPGAAQYF,TGTGCCTGGAGTCCCCTTCCTGGGGCCGCCCAGTACTTC
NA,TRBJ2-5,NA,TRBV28,CAAKGGEGVQETQYF,TGTGCCGCGAAGGGTGGGGAGGGGGTACAAGAGACCCAGTACTTC
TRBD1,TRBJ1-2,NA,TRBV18,CASSPLGDRDYGYTF,TGTGCCAGCTCACCACTGGGGGACAGAGATTATGGCTACACCTTC
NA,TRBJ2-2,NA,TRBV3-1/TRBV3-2,CASSLGHNTGELFF,TGTGCCAGCAGCCTGGGACATAACACCGGGGAGCTGTTTTTT
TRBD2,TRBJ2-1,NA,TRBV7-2,CASRPSGGISYNEQFF,TGTGCCAGCAGACCTAGCGGGGGTATCTCCTACAATGAGCAGTTCTTC
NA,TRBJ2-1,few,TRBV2,CASSESAMPNEQFF,TGTGCCAGCAGTGAATCAGCGATGCCCAATGAGCAGTTCTTC
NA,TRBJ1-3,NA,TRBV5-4,CASSQDFSGNTIYF,TGTGCCAGCAGCCAGGATTTCTCTGGAAACACCATATATTTT
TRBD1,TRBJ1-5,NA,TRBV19,CASSIDWTGIAYSNQPQHF,TGTGCCAGTAGTATAGATTGGACAGGGATCGCGTATAGCAATCAGCCCCAGCATTTT
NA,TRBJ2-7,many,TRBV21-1,CASSTQKTVETGSPYEQYF,TGTGCCAGCAGCACTCAAAAGACGGTAGAAACAGGGAGTCCCTACGAGCAGTACTTC
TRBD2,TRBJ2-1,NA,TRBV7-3,CASSARDYSDNEQFF,TGTGCCAGCAGCGCACGGGACTACAGCGACAATGAGCAGTTCTTC
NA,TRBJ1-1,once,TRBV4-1,CASSQAGGQRTEAFF,TGCGCCAGCAGCCAGGCCGGAGGACAGCGCACTGAAGCTTTCTTT
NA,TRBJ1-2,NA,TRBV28,CASHEGGGPRSYGYTF,TGTGCCAGCCACGAAGGGGGGGGGCCAAGGAGCTATGGCTACACCTTC
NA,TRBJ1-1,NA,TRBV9,CASSVDAGNTEAFF,TGTGCCAGCAGCGTAGATGCAGGGAACACTGAAGCTTTCTTT
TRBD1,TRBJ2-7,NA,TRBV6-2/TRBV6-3,CASSSGDRSSYEQYF,TGTGCCAGCAGTTCGGGGGACAGGAGCTCCTACGAGCAGTACTTC
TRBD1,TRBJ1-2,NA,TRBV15,CATSRQGVGTF,TGTGCCACCAGCAGACAGGGGGTCGGGACCTTC
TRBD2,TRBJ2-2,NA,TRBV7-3,CASSGGTSVNTGELFF,TGTGCCAGCAGCGGGGGGACTAGCGTAAACACCGGGGAGCTGTTTTTT
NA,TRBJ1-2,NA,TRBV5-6,CASSLWSQVSHGYTF,TGTGCCAGCAGCTTGTGGTCCCAGGTGAGCCATGGCTACACCTTC
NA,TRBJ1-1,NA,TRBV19,CASKGGGRLNTEAFF,TGTGCCAGCAAGGGGGGAGGGAGACTGAACACTGAAGCTTTCTTT
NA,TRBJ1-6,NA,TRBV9,CASSVTWSGDSPLHF,TGTGCCAGCAGCGTAACTTGGAGTGGTGATTCACCCCTCCACTTT
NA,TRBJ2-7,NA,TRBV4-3,CASSQEGAPPYEQYF,TGCGCCAGCAGCCAAGAGGGGGCGCCCCCCTACGAGCAGTACTTC
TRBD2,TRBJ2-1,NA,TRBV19,CACGRANEQFF,TGTGCGTGCGGGAGGGCTAATGAGCAGTTCTTC
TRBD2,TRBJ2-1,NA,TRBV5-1,CASSFIAGGSYNEQFF,TGCGCCAGCAGCTTTATAGCGGGAGGCTCCTACAATGAGCAGTTCTTC
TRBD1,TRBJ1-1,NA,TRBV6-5,CASSSGQGLEAFF,TGTGCCAGCAGTTCCGGACAGGGACTTGAAGCTTTCTTT
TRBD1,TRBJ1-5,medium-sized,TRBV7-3,CASRGQGEGQPQHF,TGTGCCAGCAGAGGACAGGGGGAAGGTCAGCCCCAGCATTTT
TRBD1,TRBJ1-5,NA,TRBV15,CATSRDRQGNQPQHF,TGTGCCACCAGCAGAGATAGACAGGGAAATCAGCCCCAGCATTTT
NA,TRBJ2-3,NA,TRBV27,CASSPVLGDTQYF,TGTGCCAGCAGTCCCGTCCTAGGAGATACGCAGTATTTT
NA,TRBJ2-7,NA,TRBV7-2,CASSLVGTSFREQYF,TGTGCCAGCAGCTTAGTCGGGACATCCTTTCGCGAGCAGTACTTC
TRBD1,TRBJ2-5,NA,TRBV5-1,CASSHGGQGVETQYF,TGCGCCAGCAGCCACGGGGGACAGGGGGTAGAGACCCAGTACTTC
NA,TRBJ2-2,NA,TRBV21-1,CASSKALETATGELFF,TGTGCCAGCAGCAAAGCGCTCGAGACAGCGACCGGGGAGCTGTTTTTT